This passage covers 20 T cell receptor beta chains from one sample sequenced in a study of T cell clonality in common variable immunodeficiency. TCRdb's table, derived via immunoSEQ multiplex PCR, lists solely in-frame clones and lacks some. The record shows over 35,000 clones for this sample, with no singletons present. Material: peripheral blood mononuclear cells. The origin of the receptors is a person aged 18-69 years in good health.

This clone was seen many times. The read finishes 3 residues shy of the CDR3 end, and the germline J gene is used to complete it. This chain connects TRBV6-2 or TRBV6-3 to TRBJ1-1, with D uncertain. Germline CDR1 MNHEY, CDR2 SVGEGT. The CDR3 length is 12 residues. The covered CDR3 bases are TGTGCCAGCAGTTACCTAGGCCCCGAA. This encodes CASSYLGPE. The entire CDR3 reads CASSYLGPEAFF.

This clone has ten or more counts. CDR3 protein: CASSPGTGVTETQYF. CDR3 DNA (partial): TGTGCCAGCAGCCCCGGGACAGGGGTAACCGAGACC. This chain connects TRBV7-6 to TRBJ2-5; TRBD1 aligns across 10 bases. From the germline J gene comes the end of the CDR3, since the read stops 3 residues before it. The V gene's germline CDR1 is SGHVS and CDR2 FNYEAQ. Trimming cost V 5 bases and J 5 bases; bases outside gene matches: 8. The CDR3 has 15 amino acids.

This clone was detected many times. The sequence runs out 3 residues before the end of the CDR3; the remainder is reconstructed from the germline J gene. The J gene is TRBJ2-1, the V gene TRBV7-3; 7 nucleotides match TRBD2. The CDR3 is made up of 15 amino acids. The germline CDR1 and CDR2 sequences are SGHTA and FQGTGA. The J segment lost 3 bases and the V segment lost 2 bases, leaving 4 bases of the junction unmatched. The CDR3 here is CASSLAGEGYNEQFF. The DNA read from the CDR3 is TGTGCCAGCAGCTTAGCGGGAGAAGGCTACAATGAG.

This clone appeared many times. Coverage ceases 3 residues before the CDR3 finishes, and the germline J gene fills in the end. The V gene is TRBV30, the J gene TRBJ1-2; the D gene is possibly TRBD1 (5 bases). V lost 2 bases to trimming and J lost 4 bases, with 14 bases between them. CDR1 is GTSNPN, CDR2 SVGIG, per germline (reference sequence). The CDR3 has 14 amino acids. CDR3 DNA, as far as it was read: TGTGCCTGGAGTAGGGAGAGGGGTAGCTATGGC. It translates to CAWSRERGSYG. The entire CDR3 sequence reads CAWSRERGSYGYTF.

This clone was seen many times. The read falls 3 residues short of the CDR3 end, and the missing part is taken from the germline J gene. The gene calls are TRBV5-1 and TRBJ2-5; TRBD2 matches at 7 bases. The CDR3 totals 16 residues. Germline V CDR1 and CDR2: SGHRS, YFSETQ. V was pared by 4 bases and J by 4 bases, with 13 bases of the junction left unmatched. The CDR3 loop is CASSPTSRGSSETQYF. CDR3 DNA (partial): TGCGCCAGCAGCCCTACCTCCCGCGGGAGTTCAGAGACC.

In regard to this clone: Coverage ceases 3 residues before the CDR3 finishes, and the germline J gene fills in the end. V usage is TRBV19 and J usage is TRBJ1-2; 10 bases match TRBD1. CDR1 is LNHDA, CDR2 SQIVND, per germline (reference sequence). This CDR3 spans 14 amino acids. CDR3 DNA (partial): TGTGCCAGTAGTTGGGGACAGGGGCCCGACGAC. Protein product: CASSWGQGPDD. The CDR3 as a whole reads CASSWGQGPDDYTF.

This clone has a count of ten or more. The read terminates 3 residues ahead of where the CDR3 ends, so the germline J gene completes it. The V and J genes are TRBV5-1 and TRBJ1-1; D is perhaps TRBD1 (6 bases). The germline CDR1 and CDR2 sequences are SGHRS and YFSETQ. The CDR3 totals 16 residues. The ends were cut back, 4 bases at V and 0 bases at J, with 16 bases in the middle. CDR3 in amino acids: CASSAQQQGLNTEAFF. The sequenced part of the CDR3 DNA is TGCGCCAGCAGCGCCCAACAACAGGGCTTGAACACTGAA.

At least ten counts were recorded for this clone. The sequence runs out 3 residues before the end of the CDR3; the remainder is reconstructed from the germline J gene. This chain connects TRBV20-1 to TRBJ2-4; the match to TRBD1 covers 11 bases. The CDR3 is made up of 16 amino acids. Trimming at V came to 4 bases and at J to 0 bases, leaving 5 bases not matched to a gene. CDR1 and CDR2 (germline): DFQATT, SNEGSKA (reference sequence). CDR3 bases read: TGCAGTGCTACGGGACAGGGGGGACTAGCCAAAAACATT. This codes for CSATGQGGLAKNI. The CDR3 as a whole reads CSATGQGGLAKNIQYF.

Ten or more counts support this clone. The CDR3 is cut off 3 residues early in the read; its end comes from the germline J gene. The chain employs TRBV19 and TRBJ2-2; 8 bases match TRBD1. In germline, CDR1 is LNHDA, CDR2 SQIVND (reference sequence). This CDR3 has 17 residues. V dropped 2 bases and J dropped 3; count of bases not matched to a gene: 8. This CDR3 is CASSISRTGRDTGELFF. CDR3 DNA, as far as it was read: TGTGCCAGTAGTATATCCCGGACAGGGAGAGACACCGGGGAG. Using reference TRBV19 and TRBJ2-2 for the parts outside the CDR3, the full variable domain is DGGITQSPKYLFRKEGQNVTLSCEQNLNHDAMYWYRQDPGQGLRLIYYSQIVNDFQKGDIAEGYSVSREKKESFPLTVTSAQKNPTAFYLCASSISRTGRDTGELFFGEGSRLTVL.

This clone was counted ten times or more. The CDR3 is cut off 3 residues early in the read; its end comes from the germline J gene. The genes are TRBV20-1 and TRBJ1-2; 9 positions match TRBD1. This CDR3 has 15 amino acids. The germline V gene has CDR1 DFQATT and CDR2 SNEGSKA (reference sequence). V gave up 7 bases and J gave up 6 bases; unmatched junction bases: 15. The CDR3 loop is CSGSGQGVLLNGYTF. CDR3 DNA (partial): TGCAGTGGCTCGGGACAGGGAGTCCTTTTAAATGGC.

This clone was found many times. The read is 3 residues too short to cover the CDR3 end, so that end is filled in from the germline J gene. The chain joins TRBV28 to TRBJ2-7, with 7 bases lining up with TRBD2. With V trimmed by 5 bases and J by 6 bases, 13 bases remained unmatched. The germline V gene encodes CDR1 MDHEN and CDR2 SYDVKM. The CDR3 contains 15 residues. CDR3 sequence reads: CASSPAGGSIAEQYF. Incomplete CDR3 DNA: TGTGCCAGCAGTCCAGCCGGCGGGAGTATCGCCGAG.

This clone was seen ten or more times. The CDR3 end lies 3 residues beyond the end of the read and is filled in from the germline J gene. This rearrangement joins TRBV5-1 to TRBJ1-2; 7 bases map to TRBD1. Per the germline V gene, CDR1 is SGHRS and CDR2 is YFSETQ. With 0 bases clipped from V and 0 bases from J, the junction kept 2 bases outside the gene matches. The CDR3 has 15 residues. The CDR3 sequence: CASSLEGQTNYGYTF. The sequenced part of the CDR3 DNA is TGCGCCAGCAGCTTGGAGGGACAGACTAACTATGGC.

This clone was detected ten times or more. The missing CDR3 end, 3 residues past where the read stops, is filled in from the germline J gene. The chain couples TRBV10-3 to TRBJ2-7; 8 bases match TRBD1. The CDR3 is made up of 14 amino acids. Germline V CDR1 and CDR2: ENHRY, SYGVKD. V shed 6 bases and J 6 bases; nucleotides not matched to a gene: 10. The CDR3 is CAIRLDRGSPEQYF. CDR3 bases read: TGTGCCATCAGGCTCGACAGGGGATCCCCCGAG.

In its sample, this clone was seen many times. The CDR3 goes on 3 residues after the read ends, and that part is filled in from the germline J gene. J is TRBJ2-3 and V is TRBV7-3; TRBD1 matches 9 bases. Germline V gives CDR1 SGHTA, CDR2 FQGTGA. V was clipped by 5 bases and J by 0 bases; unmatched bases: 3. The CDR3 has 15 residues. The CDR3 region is CASSGQGTSTDTQYF. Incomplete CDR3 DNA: TGTGCCAGCAGCGGACAGGGGACTAGCACAGATACG.

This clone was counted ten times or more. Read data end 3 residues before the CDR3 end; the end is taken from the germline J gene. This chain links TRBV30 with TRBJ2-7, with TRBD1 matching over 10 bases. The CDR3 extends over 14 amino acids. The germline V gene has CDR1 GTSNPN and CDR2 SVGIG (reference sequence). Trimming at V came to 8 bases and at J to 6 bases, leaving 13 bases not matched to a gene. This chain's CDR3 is CAGPPTGGHSEQYF. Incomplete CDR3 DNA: TGTGCCGGCCCCCCGACAGGGGGCCATTCCGAG. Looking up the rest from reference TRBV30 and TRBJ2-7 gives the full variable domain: SQTIHQWPATLVQPVGSPLSLECTVEGTSNPNLYWYRQAAGRGLQLLFYSVGIGQISSEVPQNLSASRPQDRQFILSSKKLLLSDSGFYLCAGPPTGGHSEQYFGPGTRLTVT.

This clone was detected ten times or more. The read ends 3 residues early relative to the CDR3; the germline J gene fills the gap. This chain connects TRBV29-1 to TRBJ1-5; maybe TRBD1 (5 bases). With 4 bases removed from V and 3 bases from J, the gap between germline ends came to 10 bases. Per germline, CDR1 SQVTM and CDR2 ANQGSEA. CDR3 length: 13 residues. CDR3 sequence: CSVVEQVNQPQHF. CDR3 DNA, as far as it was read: TGCAGCGTTGTAGAACAGGTCAATCAGCCC.

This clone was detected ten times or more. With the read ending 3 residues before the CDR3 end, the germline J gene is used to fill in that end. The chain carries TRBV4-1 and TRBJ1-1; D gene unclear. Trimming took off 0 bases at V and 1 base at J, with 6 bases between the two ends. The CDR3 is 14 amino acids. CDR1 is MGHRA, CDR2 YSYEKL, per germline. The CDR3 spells CASSQDLENTEAFF. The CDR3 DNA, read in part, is TGCGCCAGCAGCCAAGACTTAGAGAACACTGAA.

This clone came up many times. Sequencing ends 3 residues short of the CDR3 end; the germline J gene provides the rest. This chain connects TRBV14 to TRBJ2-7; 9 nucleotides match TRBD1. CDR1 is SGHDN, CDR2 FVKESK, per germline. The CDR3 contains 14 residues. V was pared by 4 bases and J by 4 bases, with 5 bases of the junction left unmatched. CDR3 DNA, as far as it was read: TGTGCCAGCAGCCGGGACAGGGATAGTTACGAG. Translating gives CASSRDRDSYE. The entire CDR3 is CASSRDRDSYEQYF.

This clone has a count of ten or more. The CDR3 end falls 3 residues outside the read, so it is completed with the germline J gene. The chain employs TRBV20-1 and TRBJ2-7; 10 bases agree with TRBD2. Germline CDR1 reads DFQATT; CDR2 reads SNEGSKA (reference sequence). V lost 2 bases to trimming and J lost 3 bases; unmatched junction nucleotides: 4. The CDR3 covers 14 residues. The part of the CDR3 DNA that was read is TGCAGTGCTAGACCCGGGACTAGCGACTACGAG. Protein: CSARPGTSDYE. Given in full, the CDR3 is CSARPGTSDYEQYF.

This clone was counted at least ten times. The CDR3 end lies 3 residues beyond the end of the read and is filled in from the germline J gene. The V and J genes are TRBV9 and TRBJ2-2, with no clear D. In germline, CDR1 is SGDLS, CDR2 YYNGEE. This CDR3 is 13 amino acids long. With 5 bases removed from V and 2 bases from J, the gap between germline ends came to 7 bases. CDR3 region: CASRKTNTGELFF. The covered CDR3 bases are TGTGCCAGCAGAAAAACTAACACCGGGGAG.